This is a list of T cell receptor beta chains from one sample in a study of patients and donors after allogeneic stem cell transplantation. TCRdb reanalysed the RT-PCR reads using MiXCR and keeps one entry per CDR3 protein. Here the sample spans about 960,000 distinct CDR3 sequences, about a sixth being singletons. Sequenced sample: blood, either unsorted or a sorted T cell fraction (not recorded which). These receptors originate from a human donor who was either an allogeneic HSCT recipient or a stem cell or donor lymphocyte infusion donor (not recorded which). It is not recorded whose cells these are; they may come from a transplant donor. The CDR3 runs from the conserved cysteine through the conserved F or W.

>TRBV18|12|TRBJ2-5
CASSEQTETQYF
>TRBV5-1|13|TRBJ1-2
CASSSGGRYGYTF
>TRBV12-3/TRBV12-4|14|TRBJ1-4
CASRSHATNEKLFF
>TRBV9|15|TRBJ2-1
CASSKNSGGVSEQFF
>TRBV6-2/TRBV6-3|18|TRBJ2-7
CASSTSWRLAGVGFEQYF
>TRBV2|11|TRBJ2-7
CASTGSYEQYF
>TRBV6-2/TRBV6-3|15|TRBJ2-4
CASSTNQGTKNIQYF
>TRBV3-1|14|TRBJ1-6
CASRGTPAYSPLHF
>TRBV5-1|16|TRBJ2-1
CASSPASGGPNNEQFF
>TRBV20-1|12|TRBJ2-3
CSATSTRDTQYF
>TRBV3-1|14|TRBJ1-2
CASSQETAFYGYTF
>TRBV6-2/TRBV6-3|14|TRBJ2-7
CASSQTRRNDEQYF
>TRBV24-1|15|TRBJ1-5
CATSPQGGGNQPQHF